This T cell receptor (beta chain) was sequenced during a study of regulatory T cells in long-lasting Graves disease. Study observations and caveats: Favoring TRBV28, TRBJ1-2 and TRBJ2-5 was a feature seen in persistent disease. Reduced TCR diversity was observed in persistent Graves' patients versus newly diagnosed patients. Accuracy may have suffered from the small sample size.

Researchers made TCR beta libraries by using iRepertoire HTBI primers and running Arm-PCR on CDR3 regions. One entry per CDR3 protein, called by TCRdb with MiXCR from the multiplex PCR reads. The profile covers around 300,000 distinct CDR3 sequences, with 22% appearing a single time and about 61% taken by the ten largest. This CDR3 spans 14 amino acids. The germline CDR1 and CDR2 sequences are SGHAT and FQNNGV. Deletions cut 1 base from V and 2 bases from J, with 9 bases between. Time point noted: persistent/refractory GD, antithyroid drugs over 5 years with positive TRAb. Researchers made the TCR library from RNA that was extracted from PBMCs. This clonotype was counted at least ten times. Antigen unknown.

The origin of this receptor is a female donor with Graves disease. Sequencing used peripheral blood mononuclear cells (PBMCs), obtained when the disease was refractory, from a patient treated with antithyroid drugs. The chain couples TRBV11-2 to TRBJ2-7; no clear D. The CDR3 nucleotides read TGTGCCAGCAGCTTAGGGGGTGGAACCTACGAGCAGTACTTC. The encoded protein is CASSLGGGTYEQYF. Looking up the rest from reference TRBV11-2 and TRBJ2-7 gives the full variable domain: EAGVAQSPRYKIIEKRQSVAFWCNPISGHATLYWYQQILGQGPKLLIQFQNNGVVDDSQLPKDRFSAERLKGVDSTLKIQPAKLEDSAVYLCASSLGGGTYEQYFGPGTRLTVT.